This entry lists 24 T cell receptor beta chains sequenced from one sample in a study of T cells in Graves' hyperthyroidism and ophthalmopathy. Amplification targeted TCR beta CDR3 regions from RNA transcripts. Primed by the HTBI set, a first-round RT-PCR was run on the TCR CDR3. In TCRdb, the multiplex PCR reads were re-called with MiXCR into one record per CDR3 protein. This sample carries 200,000 to 250,000 distinct CDR3 sequences, more than 15% of them seen once, and the ten largest clones take approximately 50%. The sequencing input was blood. These receptors all come from a man aged 45-65 years with Graves' hyperthyroidism.

This clonotype was seen more than once but under ten times. This chain links TRBV24-1 with TRBJ2-4, with 7 bases that match TRBD1. CDR1 and CDR2 from the germline V gene are KGHDR and SFDVKD. There are 11 residues in the CDR3. J lost 13 bases, V lost 5 bases, and 4 bases had no gene match. CDR3 region: CATSGGGRQYF. For the CDR3, the DNA is TGTGCCACCAGTGGAGGGGGCAGACAGTACTTC.

This clonotype has only one observation. The V and J genes are TRBV7-9 and TRBJ1-2; D gene unclear. Germline CDR1 reads SEHNR; CDR2 reads FQNEAQ (reference sequence). This CDR3 contains 12 residues. V shed 1 base and J shed 4 bases, with 4 bases lying between them. The chain's CDR3 is CASSLGPYGYTF. The CDR3 nucleotides are TGTGCCAGCAGCTTAGGACCCTATGGCTACACCTTC.

The chain joins TRBV5-4 to TRBJ2-2, with TRBD2 identical over 11 bases. V shed 6 bases, J shed 7 bases, and the junction held 5 bases outside the gene matches. The CDR3 has 14 amino acids. Germline CDR1 reads SGHNT; CDR2 reads YYREEE (reference sequence). The CDR3 loop is CASKELAGGGELFF. As DNA, the CDR3 is TGTGCCAGCAAGGAGCTAGCGGGAGGCGGGGAGCTGTTTTTT. The variable domain in full, completed from reference TRBV5-4 and TRBJ2-2, reads ETGVTQSPTHLIKTRGQQVTLRCSSQSGHNTVSWYQQALGQGPQFIFQYYREEENGRGNFPPRFSGLQFPNYSSELNVNALELDDSALYLCASKELAGGGELFFGEGSRLTVL.

This clonotype occurred many times. The chain uses TRBV2 and TRBJ1-4; no definite D call. The CDR3 totals 12 residues. V lost 7 bases, J lost 6 bases, and 9 bases lay in between. The germline CDR1 and CDR2 sequences are SNHLY and FYNNEI. Here the CDR3 DNA reads TGTGCCAGCACAAGACAAGATGAAAAACTGTTTTTT. This translates into CASTRQDEKLFF.

This clonotype has just a few counts. V usage is TRBV5-6 and J usage is TRBJ2-1; 9 positions match TRBD1. Per the germline V gene, CDR1 is SGHDT and CDR2 is YYEEEE. V trimming: 3 bases; J trimming: 9 bases; junction bases outside the gene matches: 10. The CDR3 covers 15 residues. Here the CDR3 reads CASSSLHRGRSEQFF. For the CDR3, the DNA is TGTGCCAGCAGCTCCCTTCACAGGGGGCGGAGTGAGCAGTTCTTC.

The chain uses TRBV11-2 and TRBJ2-7; 10 bases align to TRBD2. Germline V gene data show CDR1 as SGHAT and CDR2 as FQNNGV. J was trimmed by 4 bases and V by 4 bases; bases with no gene match: 7. The CDR3 is 15 amino acids. The chain's CDR3 is CASSSSGSETYEQYF. The CDR3 DNA is TGTGCCAGCAGCTCTAGCGGGAGTGAGACTTACGAGCAGTACTTC.

A note on this clonotype: It may be a read error: a sequence one base away is much more abundant. The chain combines TRBV6-1 with TRBJ1-4; D is ambiguous. V gave up 4 bases and J gave up 3 bases, with 6 bases separating them. Germline V lookup: CDR1 MNHNS, CDR2 SASEGT. This CDR3 comprises 13 residues. Written as DNA, the CDR3 is TGTGCCAGCAGTGCCCGACCTAATGAAAAACTGTTTTTT. Protein product: CASSARPNEKLFF.

In its sample, this clonotype was seen many times. The J gene is TRBJ1-4, the V gene TRBV27; no clear D. Germline assignment: CDR1 MNHEY and CDR2 SMNVEV (reference sequence). V was trimmed by 5 bases and J by 10 bases, leaving 14 bases between them. The length of the CDR3 is 13 residues. CDR3 DNA: TGTGCCAGCAGTGCGGTGGGTTCAGGAAAACTGTTTTTT. Encoded protein: CASSAVGSGKLFF.

This clonotype appeared a few times. This chain links TRBV14 with TRBJ2-5, with a possible D match to TRBD2 (5 bases). The CDR3 has 14 residues. Germline CDR1 SGHDN, CDR2 FVKESK. Trimming took off 5 bases at V and 9 bases at J, with 19 bases between the two ends. The CDR3 nucleotides are TGTGCCAGCAGCACTCACCGGCCTCCAGCGGCCCAGTACTTC. Protein: CASSTHRPPAAQYF.

This clonotype was counted a few times. The chain recombines TRBV7-2 with TRBJ2-7; D remains unclear. CDR1 is SGHTA, CDR2 FQGNSA, per germline. Trimming removed 0 bases at V and 5 bases at J, with 8 bases between. The CDR3 is 13 amino acids. The CDR3 DNA is TGTGCCAGCAGCTTAGCGAACCAGAACGAGCAGTACTTC. It translates to CASSLANQNEQYF.

This clonotype was picked up many times. This rearrangement joins TRBV7-9 to TRBJ2-1, with 9 bases matching TRBD2. Trimming took 5 bases from V and 6 from J; bases not matched to a gene: 11. The CDR3 covers 16 residues. CDR1 and CDR2 from the germline V gene are SEHNR and FQNEAQ (reference sequence). As DNA, the CDR3 is TGTGCCAGCAGCGCCCTCCCGGGACTAGCAGGCAATGAGCAGTTCTTC. This encodes CASSALPGLAGNEQFF.

The rearrangement links TRBV28 to TRBJ2-7; D may be TRBD1 (6 bases). The CDR3 consists of 14 residues. Looked up from germline, CDR1 is MDHEN and CDR2 is SYDVKM. V gave up 2 bases and J gave up 5 bases, with 13 bases separating them. The CDR3: CASSLPGTGNEQYF. CDR3 nucleotides: TGTGCCAGCAGTTTACCGGGAACAGGGAACGAGCAGTACTTC.

This clonotype was observed at least ten times. V and J are TRBV12-3 or TRBV12-4 and TRBJ1-1; 7 nucleotides match TRBD1. The CDR3 runs 13 residues. The V segment lost 4 bases and the J segment 3 bases; nucleotides outside the gene matches: 2. CDR3 coding DNA: TGTGCCAGCAGTTACACAGGGGACACTGAAGCTTTCTTT. Protein sequence: CASSYTGDTEAFF.

The genes are TRBV4-3 and TRBJ1-1, with D possibly matching TRBD1 (5 bases). The V gene's germline CDR1 is LGHNA and CDR2 YSLEER. This CDR3 has 14 amino acids. Trimming removed 2 bases from V and 5 bases from J, with 12 bases in between. The CDR3 nucleotides are TGCGCCAGCAGCCAATTTCCAGGGAGGACTGAAGCTTTCTTT. It is translated as CASSQFPGRTEAFF.

The sample holds many counts of this clonotype. At one boundary the junction diverges from the germline segment, which might be a read error. The J gene is TRBJ1-4, the V gene TRBV20-1; the match to TRBD1 covers 8 bases. Germline values: CDR1 DFQATT, CDR2 SNEGSKA (reference sequence). The CDR3 extends over 14 amino acids. The CDR3 DNA is TGCAGTGCGAGAGACGGACAGGGTACGGAAAAACTGTTTTTT. Protein product: CSARDGQGTEKLFF.

This clonotype was observed at least ten times. The chain carries TRBV12-5 and TRBJ1-1; 8 positions match TRBD1. The CDR3 sequence is 16 residues long. V lost 4 bases to trimming and J lost 1 base; unmatched junction nucleotides: 8. Looked up from germline, CDR1 is LGHNT and CDR2 is FRNRAP. In DNA form, the CDR3 reads TGTGCTAGTGGTTATACAGGGGGGATTGCGAACACTGAAGCTTTCTTT. Its protein product is CASGYTGGIANTEAFF.

This clonotype was seen a single time. This chain uses TRBV20-1 with TRBJ1-2; D is uncertain. This CDR3 contains 16 residues. CDR1 DFQATT and CDR2 SNEGSKA come from the germline V gene (reference sequence). V was pared by 0 bases and J by 0 bases, with 14 bases between. CDR3 in DNA: TGCAGTGCTAGAGATCCCGACGGGAGGGCTAACTATGGCTACACCTTC. Its translation: CSARDPDGRANYGYTF.

This clonotype was recorded at least ten times. This rearrangement joins TRBV3-1 to TRBJ2-1, with D maybe TRBD1 (5 bases). The germline V gene has CDR1 LGHDT and CDR2 YNNKEL (reference sequence). V lost 3 bases, J lost 1 base, and 10 bases lay in between. CDR3 length: 15 residues. As DNA, the CDR3 is TGTGCCAGCAGCCAGGGGCCAGGGTCCTACAATGAGCAGTTCTTC. Protein: CASSQGPGSYNEQFF.

The chain couples TRBV18 to TRBJ1-1; D might be TRBD1 (6 bases). CDR3 length: 14 residues. V was pared by 1 base and J by 1 base, with 7 bases between. Looked up from germline, CDR1 is KGHSH and CDR2 is LQKENI. The CDR3 coding sequence is TGTGCCAGCTCACCACAGGGGGAGAACACTGAAGCTTTCTTT. This encodes CASSPQGENTEAFF.

This clonotype was recorded a few times. A much larger clone sits a single nucleotide away, making a read error possible. This chain uses TRBV9 with TRBJ2-7; D may match TRBD1 or TRBD2 (6 bases each). The CDR3 sequence is 14 residues long. V lost 0 bases and J 6 bases, leaving 13 bases between the germline ends. CDR1 SGDLS and CDR2 YYNGEE come from the germline V gene. As DNA, the CDR3 is TGTGCCAGCAGCGTAGCGGGGGCAGGGACCGAGCAGTACTTC. Translating it yields CASSVAGAGTEQYF.

This clonotype was counted only a few times. The chain employs TRBV5-1 and TRBJ2-5, with 9 bases identical to TRBD1. This CDR3 comprises 16 residues. Germline CDR1 and CDR2: SGHRS and YFSETQ. J lost 5 bases, V lost 0 bases, and 8 bases had no gene match. CDR3 loop: CASSLVGTGYRETQYF. CDR3 in DNA: TGCGCCAGCAGCTTGGTTGGGACAGGGTATCGGGAGACCCAGTACTTC.

The table lists this clonotype with many counts. This rearrangement joins TRBV20-1 to TRBJ2-7; the match to TRBD1 covers 8 bases. The length of the CDR3 is 13 residues. The trim removed 7 bases at V and 6 bases at J, leaving 11 bases unmatched. The germline gives CDR1 DFQATT, CDR2 SNEGSKA (reference sequence). The CDR3 is CSVPRGRLGEQYF. The DNA for the CDR3 is TGCAGTGTCCCCAGGGGGCGCTTAGGCGAGCAGTACTTC.

In its sample, this clonotype was seen a few times. The rearrangement joins TRBV7-3 to TRBJ2-5; 7 nucleotides align to TRBD2. This CDR3 spans 15 amino acids. Trimming removed 1 base from V and 4 bases from J; junction bases left unmatched: 6. Germline CDR1 SGHTA, CDR2 FQGTGA. CDR3 DNA sequence: TGTGCCAGCAGCTTAAGGGCGGGAGTAGGAGAGACCCAGTACTTC. Protein: CASSLRAGVGETQYF.

To note about this clonotype: A much larger clone is a single base away; this may be a read error. This chain uses TRBV20-1 with TRBJ2-7; 9 bases map to TRBD1. Germline lookup yields CDR1 DFQATT and CDR2 SNEGSKA (reference sequence). This CDR3 comprises 15 residues. With V trimmed by 5 bases and J by 2 bases, 10 bases remained unmatched. CDR3 DNA sequence: TGCAGTGCTGGAAGCATAGGGACAGGGACCTACGAGCAGTACTTC. This gives the protein CSAGSIGTGTYEQYF.